The rows below give T cell receptor beta chains drawn from one sample of a study of CD8 T cells in Susac syndrome. Each CDR3 protein gets one entry after TCRdb re-called the immunoSEQ multiplex PCR reads with MiXCR. The data show 100,000 to 150,000 distinct CDR3 sequences, 75% to 90% seen once. Sequencing was performed on CD8+ T cells from PBMCs. Source of these receptors: a human donor with multiple sclerosis. The conserved cysteine and the conserved F or W are not part of the CDR3 here.

J gene: TRBJ1-2
V gene: TRBV19
CDR3 length: 17
CDR3 protein: ASSPPGGTGGWMYYGYT

J gene: TRBJ2-6
V gene: TRBV11-2
CDR3 length: 13
CDR3 protein: ASTLSGSGANVLT

J gene: TRBJ2-3
V gene: TRBV7-9
CDR3 length: 8
CDR3 protein: ASSWDTQY

J gene: TRBJ2-1
V gene: TRBV5-6
CDR3 length: 9
CDR3 protein: ASSLGQGEF

J gene: TRBJ2-5
V gene: TRBV7-2
CDR3 length: 13
CDR3 protein: ASSATRQYQETQY

J gene: TRBJ1-6
V gene: TRBV19
CDR3 length: 14
CDR3 protein: ASSTHLWEEGSPLH

J gene: TRBJ2-1
V gene: TRBV29-1
CDR3 length: 14
CDR3 protein: SVELLAGGLDNEQF

J gene: TRBJ2-2
V gene: TRBV14
CDR3 length: 16
CDR3 protein: ASSQDRSSFLYTGELF

J gene: TRBJ1-1
V gene: TRBV14
CDR3 length: 14
CDR3 protein: ASSHDIAQVNTEAF

J gene: TRBJ1-1
V gene: TRBV27
CDR3 length: 12
CDR3 protein: ASSFLGGDTEAF

J gene: TRBJ2-1
V gene: TRBV12-3/TRBV12-4
CDR3 length: 15
CDR3 protein: ASSLALGTPSYNEQF

J gene: TRBJ2-3
V gene: TRBV27
CDR3 length: 17
CDR3 protein: ASSLIQGKTQTETDTQY

J gene: TRBJ2-4
V gene: TRBV6-5
CDR3 length: 13
CDR3 protein: ASSSGQGAKNIQY

J gene: TRBJ2-1
V gene: TRBV12-3/TRBV12-4
CDR3 length: 12
CDR3 protein: ASSPSGFYNEQF

J gene: TRBJ2-7
V gene: TRBV6-6
CDR3 length: 12
CDR3 protein: ASSYSAASYEQY

J gene: TRBJ2-1
V gene: TRBV2
CDR3 length: 13
CDR3 protein: ASSEELADYNERF

J gene: TRBJ2-1
V gene: TRBV7-9
CDR3 length: 13
CDR3 protein: ASSLVVARQDEQF

J gene: TRBJ1-1
V gene: TRBV27
CDR3 length: 12
CDR3 protein: ASSLSGAGTEAF

J gene: TRBJ2-1
V gene: TRBV7-3
CDR3 length: 10
CDR3 protein: ASSIGTNEQF

J gene: TRBJ1-6
V gene: TRBV5-1
CDR3 length: 10
CDR3 protein: ASSLASSPLH

J gene: TRBJ2-3
V gene: TRBV20-1
CDR3 length: 14
CDR3 protein: SARVIAGASTDTQY

J gene: TRBJ2-1
V gene: TRBV5-1
CDR3 length: 13
CDR3 protein: ASSFTSGGYNEQF

J gene: TRBJ2-2
V gene: TRBV7-6
CDR3 length: 15
CDR3 protein: ASSSPFRRGGTGELF

J gene: TRBJ1-2
V gene: TRBV5-4
CDR3 length: 11
CDR3 protein: ASTPRGDLGYT

J gene: TRBJ2-2
V gene: TRBV24-1
CDR3 length: 11
CDR3 protein: ASFDGNTGELF

J gene: TRBJ2-5
V gene: TRBV4-1
CDR3 length: 14
CDR3 protein: ASSQGWTGRVETQY

J gene: TRBJ2-1
V gene: TRBV5-1
CDR3 length: 11
CDR3 protein: ASSLALSDEQF

J gene: TRBJ1-1
V gene: TRBV19
CDR3 length: 13
CDR3 protein: ASSITGTANTEAF

J gene: TRBJ1-3
V gene: TRBV20-1
CDR3 length: 16
CDR3 protein: SARAYSTPESSGNTIY

J gene: TRBJ1-1
V gene: TRBV7-3
CDR3 length: 11
CDR3 protein: ASSSDDSTEAF

J gene: TRBJ2-5
V gene: TRBV12-5
CDR3 length: 13
CDR3 protein: ASGFFLIHLETQY

J gene: TRBJ1-1
V gene: TRBV5-6
CDR3 length: 10
CDR3 protein: ASRLGAAGAF

J gene: TRBJ1-5
V gene: TRBV19
CDR3 length: 14
CDR3 protein: ASSINHPGEYQPQH

J gene: TRBJ1-5
V gene: TRBV19
CDR3 length: 12
CDR3 protein: ASSIPYGNQPQH

J gene: TRBJ2-1
V gene: TRBV5-1
CDR3 length: 13
CDR3 protein: ASSYREGANEEQF

J gene: TRBJ2-1
V gene: TRBV7-9
CDR3 length: 14
CDR3 protein: ASSSTSEGYHSEQF

J gene: TRBJ2-5
V gene: TRBV12-3/TRBV12-4
CDR3 length: 12
CDR3 protein: ASSSSGGRETQY

J gene: TRBJ2-7
V gene: TRBV11-2
CDR3 length: 14
CDR3 protein: ASSLDQWTASYEQY

J gene: TRBJ2-4
V gene: TRBV11-2
CDR3 length: 16
CDR3 protein: ASSLDWRIGAGANIQY

J gene: TRBJ1-1
V gene: TRBV9
CDR3 length: 11
CDR3 protein: ASTGTGEGEAF

J gene: TRBJ2-2
V gene: TRBV13
CDR3 length: 15
CDR3 protein: ASSPHGQGLVTGELF

J gene: TRBJ1-1
V gene: TRBV12-3/TRBV12-4
CDR3 length: 11
CDR3 protein: ASTWGVDTEAF

J gene: TRBJ2-5
V gene: TRBV11-2
CDR3 length: 14
CDR3 protein: ASSLAAGGPRETQY

J gene: TRBJ2-1
V gene: TRBV5-6
CDR3 length: 12
CDR3 protein: ASSLGLANNEQF

J gene: TRBJ1-1
V gene: TRBV6-2/TRBV6-3
CDR3 length: 10
CDR3 protein: ASSVNVGEAF

J gene: TRBJ1-1
V gene: TRBV15
CDR3 length: 12
CDR3 protein: ATSIGGVNTEAF

J gene: TRBJ2-5
V gene: TRBV12-3/TRBV12-4
CDR3 length: 14
CDR3 protein: ASSFFTPANQETQY

J gene: TRBJ2-3
V gene: TRBV5-5
CDR3 length: 14
CDR3 protein: ASSLAWDRGADTQY

J gene: TRBJ2-7
V gene: TRBV11-3
CDR3 length: 12
CDR3 protein: ASSGRGSHYEQY

J gene: TRBJ2-3
V gene: TRBV9
CDR3 length: 13
CDR3 protein: ASSVEGHYTDTQY

J gene: TRBJ2-3
V gene: TRBV6-2/TRBV6-3
CDR3 length: 15
CDR3 protein: ASRLTSSGGRTDTQY

J gene: TRBJ2-1
V gene: TRBV5-6
CDR3 length: 16
CDR3 protein: ASSLGSILAGTNNEQF

J gene: TRBJ1-1
V gene: TRBV28
CDR3 length: 11
CDR3 protein: ASSSGPYTEAF

J gene: TRBJ2-2
V gene: TRBV4-1
CDR3 length: 11
CDR3 protein: ASSPRDTGELF

J gene: TRBJ2-1
V gene: TRBV5-6
CDR3 length: 14
CDR3 protein: ASSLASWSSYNEQF

J gene: TRBJ2-5
V gene: TRBV9
CDR3 length: 11
CDR3 protein: ASSTMSGETQY